This entry lists 17 T cell receptor beta chains sequenced from one sample in a study of prognosis after radiotherapy for stage I lung cancer. The authors amplified TCR beta CDR3 from genomic DNA using two-round multiplex PCR. Primers (each specific to one TRBV or TRBJ gene) were used in first-round PCR. TCRdb ran MiXCR on the multiplex PCR reads and lists one entry per CDR3 protein. Altogether tens of thousands of distinct CDR3 sequences are present, roughly 29% being singletons, with the ten largest covering around 8.1%. The specimen was PBMCs, collected before or after stereotactic body radiation therapy (not recorded which). The receptors stem from a donor aged 50 or older with non-small cell lung cancer.

This clonotype was picked up many times. The chain combines TRBV7-6 with TRBJ1-6; no reliable D call. V lost 3 bases and J lost 6, with 6 bases in between. The germline V gene encodes CDR1 SGHVS and CDR2 FNYEAQ. This CDR3 is 13 amino acids long. The CDR3 region is CASSFGRNSPLHF. Written as DNA, the CDR3 is TGTGCCAGCAGCTTCGGTCGTAATTCACCCCTCCACTTT.

For this clonotype: A much larger clonotype is one base distant, so this may be a read error. The chain joins TRBV2 to TRBJ2-3; 12 bases agree with TRBD2. This CDR3 has 15 amino acids. V lost 8 bases to trimming and J lost 1 base; unmatched junction nucleotides: 4. Per germline, CDR1 SNHLY and CDR2 FYNNEI. The CDR3 is CASLRLAGGTDTQYF. The CDR3 DNA sequence: TGTGCCAGCCTACGACTAGCGGGGGGCACAGATACGCAGTATTTT.

This clonotype came up many times. The rearrangement links TRBV9 to TRBJ2-6; D is perhaps TRBD1 (6 bases). Germline CDR1 SGDLS, CDR2 YYNGEE. This CDR3 spans 17 amino acids. V was shortened by 4 bases and J by 1 base, with 15 bases between the two germline ends. In DNA form, the CDR3 reads TGTGCCAGCAGCTTCGGGGCCGGACAGTCTGGGGCCAACGTCCTGACTTTC. Protein: CASSFGAGQSGANVLTF.

At least ten counts were recorded for this clonotype. The rearrangement uses TRBV6-1 and TRBJ1-6; TRBD1 might be the D (6 bases). This CDR3 is 15 amino acids long. V was pared by 7 bases and J by 3 bases, with 13 bases between. Germline V gene data show CDR1 as MNHNS and CDR2 as SASEGT. The CDR3 nucleotides read TGTGCCAGCAAGGACAGCCAAATCTATAATTCACCCCTCCACTTT. This encodes CASKDSQIYNSPLHF.

This chain connects TRBV6-1 to TRBJ2-2, with 9 bases matching TRBD1. Germline CDR1 MNHNS, CDR2 SASEGT. The ends lost 2 bases at V and 10 bases at J; junction bases unmatched: 11. CDR3 size: 16 residues. DNA for the CDR3: TGTGCCAGCAGTGAAAGGGGGACAGGGCAAACCCCGGAGCTGTTTTTT. Its translation: CASSERGTGQTPELFF.

This sequence joins TRBV5-6 and TRBJ2-7; D uncertain. V shed 1 base and J shed 4 bases, with 9 bases lying between them. The CDR3 runs to 13 residues. Germline lookup yields CDR1 SGHDT and CDR2 YYEEEE. The CDR3 is CASSLRRTYEQYF. The CDR3 region has the DNA TGTGCCAGCAGCTTGCGGAGAACTTACGAGCAGTACTTC.

This clonotype appeared many times. The J gene is TRBJ2-7, the V gene TRBV14, with D unclear. The V end was cut by 0 bases, the J end by 3 bases, with 6 bases between. This CDR3 is built from 13 residues. Germline assignment: CDR1 SGHDN and CDR2 FVKESK. The CDR3 DNA is TGTGCCAGCAGCCAAGATCACGGCTACGAGCAGTACTTC. Translated: CASSQDHGYEQYF.

For this clonotype: A much larger clone lies one base from this, so it may be a read error. The rearrangement links TRBV25-1 to TRBJ1-5; D is undetermined. This CDR3 spans 15 amino acids. Germline V lookup: CDR1 MGHDK, CDR2 SYGVNS. The CDR3 region is CASSDSRYSSQPQHF. DNA for the CDR3: TGTGCCAGCAGTGATTCGAGGTATAGCAGTCAGCCCCAGCATTTT.

The count of this clonotype is one. At one end, the junction sequence differs from germline, possibly due to a read error. This chain connects TRBV24-1 to TRBJ2-3, with D perhaps matching TRBD2 (7 bases). Looked up from germline, CDR1 is KGHDR and CDR2 is SFDVKD. This CDR3 has 15 residues. CDR3 sequence reads: CATGELEGGPDTQYF. The CDR3 DNA is TGTGCCACCGGTGAGTTAGAGGGGGGGCCAGATACGCAGTATTTT.

In its sample, this clonotype was seen many times. This sequence joins TRBV5-6 and TRBJ2-2, with 11 bases matching TRBD2. The CDR3 runs 16 residues. Germline V gives CDR1 SGHDT, CDR2 YYEEEE. Trimming removed 4 bases from V and 8 bases from J; junction bases left unmatched: 10. The CDR3: CASSRRRLAGQGELFF. CDR3 nucleotides: TGTGCCAGCAGCCGACGTCGACTAGCGGGGCAGGGGGAGCTGTTTTTT. Together with reference TRBV5-6 and TRBJ2-2, the CDR3 gives the full variable domain: DAGVTQSPTHLIKTRGQQVTLRCSPKSGHDTVSWYQQALGQGPQFIFQYYEEEERQRGNFPDRFSGHQFPNYSSELNVNALLLGDSALYLCASSRRRLAGQGELFFGEGSRLTVL.

This clonotype has a count of ten or more. The chain recombines TRBV30 with TRBJ1-2; D unclear. Germline V lookup: CDR1 GTSNPN, CDR2 SVGIG (reference sequence). The V and J ends lost 6 bases and 8 bases respectively, with 25 bases between them. The CDR3 runs to 15 residues. In DNA, the CDR3 is TGTGCCTGCTTGGAAGGGATTCCCCCTTTCTTCGGCTACACCTTC. Translated, it gives CACLEGIPPFFGYTF.

As for this clonotype: It is unclear where the CDR3 begins or ends on the DNA, so no DNA is shown, and the CDR3 is as TCRdb lists it. The rearrangement uses TRBV5-1 and TRBJ1-6; the D call TRBD1 from the table was never checked on the DNA. CDR1 is SGHRS, CDR2 YFSETQ, per germline. The CDR3 length is 23 residues, termini included. The CDR3 sequence is CASSFYICSARPLRGPLDSPLHF.

This clonotype was observed many times. One end of the junction varies from germline; a read error may be responsible. The V gene is TRBV7-7, the J gene TRBJ2-5, with 9 bases aligning to TRBD1. CDR1 and CDR2 (germline): SSHAT, FNYEAQ (reference sequence). The CDR3 is 13 residues long. In DNA, the CDR3 is TGTGCTAGCAGCCGGGGACAGGGAGAGACCCAGTACTTC. Translation: CASSRGQGETQYF.

Turning to this clonotype: A far larger clone is just one base off, so this is likely a read error. This chain links TRBV6-4 with TRBJ2-7; no definite D call. This CDR3 contains 15 residues. Germline V lookup: CDR1 MRHNA, CDR2 SNTAGT. Trimming pared 5 bases from V and 6 bases from J, leaving 20 bases between. The DNA of the CDR3 is TGTGCCAGCAGTTACGTCGGACCAGGAAATTCCGAGCAGTACTTC. Translating it yields CASSYVGPGNSEQYF.

To note about this clonotype: Being one base from a much bigger clone, this may be a read error. V is TRBV20-1 and J is TRBJ1-6; D is ambiguous. Looked up from germline, CDR1 is DFQATT and CDR2 is SNEGSKA (reference sequence). Deletions cut 1 base from V and 2 bases from J, with 12 bases between. This CDR3 is 16 amino acids long. The CDR3 coding sequence is TGCAGTGCTAGAGGTCGGGTATACCCCTATAATTCACCCCTCCACTTT. It translates to CSARGRVYPYNSPLHF.

This clonotype was seen many times. The chain links TRBV20-1 to TRBJ1-6; tentative D call: TRBD1 (5 bases). Germline assignment: CDR1 DFQATT and CDR2 SNEGSKA (reference sequence). Trimming stripped 6 bases from V and 7 bases from J, with 13 bases between. The CDR3 has 13 amino acids. This CDR3 reads CSARASPNSPLHF. In DNA, the CDR3 is TGCAGTGCCAGGGCGTCACCCAATTCACCCCTCCACTTT.

At least ten counts were recorded for this clonotype. The rearrangement uses TRBV15 and TRBJ1-6, with TRBD1 matching over 10 bases. CDR1 is LNHNV and CDR2 is YYDKDF in the germline V gene (reference sequence). The V gene end was trimmed by 3 bases and the J gene end by 10 bases; junction bases not matched to a gene: 3. The CDR3 is 14 residues long. The DNA of the CDR3 is TGTGCCACCAGCAGCGGACAGGGGGAGTCACCCCTCCACTTT. Its translation is CATSSGQGESPLHF.